The source of this T cell receptor (beta chain) is a study of technical replicates of blood from a handful of donors. The CDR3 loop spans 12 amino acids. V was trimmed by 3 bases and J by 6 bases, leaving 9 bases between them. Germline loops: CDR1 GTSNPN, CDR2 SVGIG (reference sequence). Repertoires were generated with immunoSEQ multiplex PCR, while TCRdb's copy carries only in-frame clones and drops some. This table holds 15,000 to 20,000 clones, approximately 87% found once. The source is a human donor in good health. The chain joins TRBV30 to TRBJ2-1, with a tentative D call TRBD2 (5 bases). The sequenced material came from PBMCs. CDR3 amino acids: CAWSSAANEQFF. As DNA, the CDR3 is TGTGCCTGGAGCTCAGCGGCCAATGAGCAGTTCTTC.